One TCR beta chain is described in this entry. Here immunoSEQ multiplex PCR was the method, and the copy in TCRdb shows in-frame clones only, minus some. The sample lists roughly 300,000 clones, roughly 88% seen once, with over 8% in the top ten. The data derive from a study of blood T cell repertoires in COVID-19. V lost 4 bases and J 1 base, leaving 14 bases between the germline ends. Germline V gene data show CDR1 as SGDLS and CDR2 as YYNGEE. The CDR3 loop spans 15 amino acids. The clonotype was recovered from a man aged 18 to 30 with active or convalescent COVID-19. The chain recombines TRBV9 with TRBJ1-1; no reliable D call. Specimen: peripheral blood. CDR3 region: CASSPQATGNTEAFF. DNA of the CDR3: TGTGCCAGCAGCCCACAAGCAACGGGGAACACTGAAGCTTTCTTT.